This T cell receptor (beta chain) was sequenced in a study of T-cell reconstitution after alpha-beta-depleted transplantation in children. Study findings and constraints: Certain patients had high TCRbeta diversity at day 60, and it came from recipient T cells and thymic progenitors that survived.

Unique molecular identifiers featured in how the TCRbeta library was prepared. TCRdb independently ran MiXCR on the PCR reads; one entry per CDR3 protein. The repertoire has about 500,000 distinct CDR3 sequences, more than 9.5% of them found once; the top ten carry 12% to 15%. Trimming removed 2 bases at V and 2 bases at J, with 21 bases between. CDR3 length: 17 amino acids. From germline, CDR1 is SQVTM and CDR2 ANQGSEA. This clonotype was counted a single time. What it binds is not known. This sequence originates from a female patient younger than 10 who had a stem cell transplant for aplastic anemia, so the T cells may come from the graft donor. The chain couples TRBV29-1 to TRBJ2-5; maybe TRBD2 (5 bases). This material consisted of PBMCs, mostly from graft donor cells, taken 180 days after TCRalphabeta/CD19-depleted stem cell transplant. CDR3 nucleotides: TGCAGCGTTGAATCCGGGAAGGGTTTCGTTCCTCAAGAGACCCAGTACTTC. Residues: CSVESGKGFVPQETQYF. Full variable domain (rest looked up from reference TRBV29-1 and TRBJ2-5): SAVISQKPSRDICQRGTSLTIQCQVDSQVTMMFWYRQQPGQSLTLIATANQGSEATYESGFVIDKFPISRPNLTFSTLTVSNMSPEDSSIYLCSVESGKGFVPQETQYFGPGTRLLVL.